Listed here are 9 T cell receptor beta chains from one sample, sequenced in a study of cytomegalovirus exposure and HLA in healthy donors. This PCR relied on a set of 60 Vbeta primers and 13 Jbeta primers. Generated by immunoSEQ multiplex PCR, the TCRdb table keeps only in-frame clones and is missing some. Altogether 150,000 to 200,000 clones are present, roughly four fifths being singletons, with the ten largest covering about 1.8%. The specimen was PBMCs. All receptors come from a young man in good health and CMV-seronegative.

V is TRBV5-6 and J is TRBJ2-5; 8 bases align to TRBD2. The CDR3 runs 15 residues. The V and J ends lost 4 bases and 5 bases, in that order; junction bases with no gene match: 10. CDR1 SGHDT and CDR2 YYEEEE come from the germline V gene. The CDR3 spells CASSPLAGPRETQYF. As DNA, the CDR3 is TGTGCCAGCAGCCCCTTAGCGGGGCCCCGGGAGACCCAGTACTTC.

The CDR3 spells CASILQGSKGEQYF. In DNA, the CDR3 is TGTGCCAGCATCTTACAGGGGTCTAAGGGCGAGCAGTACTTC. The chain uses TRBV5-5 and TRBJ2-7, with TRBD1 identical over 7 bases. The CDR3 loop spans 14 amino acids. CDR1 and CDR2 from the germline V gene are SGHKS and YYEKEE (reference sequence). The J segment lost 6 bases and the V segment lost 6 bases, leaving 12 bases of the junction unmatched.

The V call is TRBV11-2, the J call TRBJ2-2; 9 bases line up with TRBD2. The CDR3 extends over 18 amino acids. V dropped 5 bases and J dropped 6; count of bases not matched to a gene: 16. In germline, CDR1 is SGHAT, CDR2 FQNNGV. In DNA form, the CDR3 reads TGTGCCAGCAGCCCCGGTTCTTGGAGTAGCGGGAGTGCCGGGGAGCTGTTTTTT. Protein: CASSPGSWSSGSAGELFF.

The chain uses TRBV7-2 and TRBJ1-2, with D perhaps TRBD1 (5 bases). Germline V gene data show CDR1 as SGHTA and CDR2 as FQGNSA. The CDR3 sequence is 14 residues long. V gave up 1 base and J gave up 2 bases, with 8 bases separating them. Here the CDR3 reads CASSLGGGNYGYTF. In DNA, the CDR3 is TGTGCCAGCAGCTTAGGCGGGGGGAACTATGGCTACACCTTC.

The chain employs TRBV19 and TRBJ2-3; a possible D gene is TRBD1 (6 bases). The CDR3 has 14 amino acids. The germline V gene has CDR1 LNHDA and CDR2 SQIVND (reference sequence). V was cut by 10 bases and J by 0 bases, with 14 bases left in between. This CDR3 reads CATRVGASTDTQYF. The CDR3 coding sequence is TGTGCCACCAGGGTGGGGGCGAGCACAGATACGCAGTATTTT.

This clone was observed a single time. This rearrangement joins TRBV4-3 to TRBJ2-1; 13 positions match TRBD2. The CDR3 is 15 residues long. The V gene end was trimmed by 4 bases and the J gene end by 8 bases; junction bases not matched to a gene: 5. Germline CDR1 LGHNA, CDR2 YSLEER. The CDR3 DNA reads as TGCGCCAGCAGCCCCGGACTAGCGGGGGCCGATGAGCAGTTCTTC. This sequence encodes CASSPGLAGADEQFF.

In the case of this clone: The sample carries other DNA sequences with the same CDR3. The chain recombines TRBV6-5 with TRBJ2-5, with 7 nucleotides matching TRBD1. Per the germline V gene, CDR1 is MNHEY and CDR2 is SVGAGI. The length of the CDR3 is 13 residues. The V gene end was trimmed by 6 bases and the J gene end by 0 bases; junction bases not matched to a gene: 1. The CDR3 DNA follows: TGTGCCAGCAGGCAGGGGGACCAAGAGACCCAGTACTTC. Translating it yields CASRQGDQETQYF.

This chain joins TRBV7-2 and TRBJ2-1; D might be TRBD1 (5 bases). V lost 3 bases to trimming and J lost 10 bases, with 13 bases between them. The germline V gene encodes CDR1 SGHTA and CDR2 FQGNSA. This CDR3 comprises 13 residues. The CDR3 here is CASSFRGGIEQFF. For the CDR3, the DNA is TGTGCCAGCAGCTTTAGGGGCGGCATCGAGCAGTTCTTC.

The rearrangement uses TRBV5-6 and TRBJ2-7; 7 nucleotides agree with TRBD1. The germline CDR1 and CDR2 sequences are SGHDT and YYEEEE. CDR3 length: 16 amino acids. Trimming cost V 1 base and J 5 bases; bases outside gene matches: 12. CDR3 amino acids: CASSLIGLTGENEQYF. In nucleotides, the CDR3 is TGTGCCAGCAGCTTGATCGGGCTTACAGGGGAAAACGAGCAGTACTTC. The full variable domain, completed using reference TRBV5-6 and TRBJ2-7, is DAGVTQSPTHLIKTRGQQVTLRCSPKSGHDTVSWYQQALGQGPQFIFQYYEEEERQRGNFPDRFSGHQFPNYSSELNVNALLLGDSALYLCASSLIGLTGENEQYFGPGTRLTVT.